This T cell receptor beta chain was recovered during a study of control samples from healthy donors and cancer patients. The CDR3 covers 13 residues. Trimming removed 7 bases from V and 4 bases from J, with 11 bases in between. Germline CDR1 MGHDK, CDR2 SYGVNS. Generated by immunoSEQ multiplex PCR, the TCRdb table keeps only in-frame clones and is missing some. This table has 98,000 or so clones, 79% appearing once. The clonotype comes from a woman aged 25 to 39 in good health. This chain links TRBV25-1 with TRBJ2-1; perhaps D is TRBD1 or TRBD2 (6 bases each). Sequenced: blood. Here the CDR3 reads CASTRGGYNEQFF. The CDR3 bases are TGTGCCAGCACTCGAGGGGGGTACAATGAGCAGTTCTTC.